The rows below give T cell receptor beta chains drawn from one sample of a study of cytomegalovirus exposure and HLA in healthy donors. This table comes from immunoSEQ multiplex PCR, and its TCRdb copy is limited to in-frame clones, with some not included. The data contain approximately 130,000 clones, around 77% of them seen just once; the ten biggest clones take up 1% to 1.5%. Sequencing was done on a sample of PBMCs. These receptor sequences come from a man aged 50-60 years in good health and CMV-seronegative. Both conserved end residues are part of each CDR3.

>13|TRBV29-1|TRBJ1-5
CSVATGGNQPQHF
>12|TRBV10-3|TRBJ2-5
CAIQGGQETQYF
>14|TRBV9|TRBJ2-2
CASSVLQDTGELFF
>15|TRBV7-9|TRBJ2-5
CASSYPERGRETQYF
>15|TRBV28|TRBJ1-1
CASSPGGRPNTEAFF
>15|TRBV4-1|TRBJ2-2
CASSQGTGNTGELFF
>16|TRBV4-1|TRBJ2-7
CASSQDRDRVDYEQYF
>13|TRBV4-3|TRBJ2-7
CASSRYAGYEQYF
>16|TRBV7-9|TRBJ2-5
CASSLLLDRSRETQYF
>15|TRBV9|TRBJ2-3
CASRRTSGSTDTQYF
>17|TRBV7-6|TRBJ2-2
CASSFGRGGQLTGELFF
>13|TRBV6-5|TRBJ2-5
CASRPTGEETQYF
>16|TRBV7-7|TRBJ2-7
CASSLGTSGRASEQYF
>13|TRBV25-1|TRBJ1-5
CASAGQGNQPQHF
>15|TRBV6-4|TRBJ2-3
CASSDSNRPTDTQYF
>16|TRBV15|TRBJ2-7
CATSSTRLAGLYEQYF
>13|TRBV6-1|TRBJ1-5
CASSVGRNQPQHF
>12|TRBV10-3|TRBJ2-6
CANSPGANVLTF
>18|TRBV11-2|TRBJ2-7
CASSLRGERALGTYEQYF
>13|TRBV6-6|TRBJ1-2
CASIQGTGDGYTF
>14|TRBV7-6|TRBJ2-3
CASSLAQSTDTQYF
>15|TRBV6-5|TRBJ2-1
CASRTGTSGRGEQFF
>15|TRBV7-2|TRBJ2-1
CASSSGTSGKNEQFF
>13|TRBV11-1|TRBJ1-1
CASSRSPNTEAFF